Below are 17 T cell receptor beta chains sequenced from a single sample in a study of blood T cell repertoires in COVID-19 (dated by TCRdb to about 2020). Library generation was performed with the immunoSEQ multiplex PCR assay. TCRdb took this table from immuneACCESS and kept in-frame rearrangements with V and J called. Such tables lack part of the clones; where checked against another copy, unresolved V genes explain under half of the gap, and the rest is unexplained. The sample includes 150,000 or so clones, with approximately 92% observed a single time. The top ten clonotypes cover around an eighth of the sample. Material for sequencing was peripheral blood. The receptors shown here come from a man aged 18-30 years with COVID-19, enrolled during active disease.

The sample holds one count of this clone. The genes are TRBV6-6 and TRBJ2-7; the D is unclear. V lost 2 bases and J lost 3, with 5 bases in between. The CDR3 runs 12 residues. Germline CDR1 reads MNHNY; CDR2 reads SVGAGI (reference sequence). CDR3 in amino acids: CASSYNSYEQYF. In DNA form, the CDR3 reads TGTGCCAGCAGTTACAACAGCTACGAGCAGTACTTC.

The chain combines TRBV12-3 or TRBV12-4 with TRBJ2-2; D remains ambiguous. CDR3 size: 11 residues. Deletions cut 8 bases from V and 6 bases from J, with 7 bases between. DNA of the CDR3: TGTGCCAGCTATTTGTCCGGGGAGCTGTTTTTT. It is translated as CASYLSGELFF.

The chain is built from TRBV11-2 and TRBJ2-7, with D unclear. The V end was cut by 0 bases, the J end by 3 bases, with 6 bases between. Germline values: CDR1 SGHAT, CDR2 FQNNGV. The CDR3 totals 13 residues. This chain's CDR3 is CASSLDIVYEQYF. Here the CDR3 DNA reads TGTGCCAGCAGCTTAGATATCGTCTACGAGCAGTACTTC. The full variable domain, its missing parts supplied by reference TRBV11-2 and TRBJ2-7, is EAGVAQSPRYKIIEKRQSVAFWCNPISGHATLYWYQQILGQGPKLLIQFQNNGVVDDSQLPKDRFSAERLKGVDSTLKIQPAKLEDSAVYLCASSLDIVYEQYFGPGTRLTVT.

The gene calls are TRBV5-5 and TRBJ2-7; D not certain. Per germline, CDR1 SGHKS and CDR2 YYEKEE (reference sequence). The CDR3 is 14 amino acids. V was trimmed by 0 bases and J by 3 bases, leaving 10 bases between them. The CDR3 coding sequence is TGTGCCAGCAGCTTGGGGAGTGCCTACTACGAGCAGTACTTC. This sequence encodes CASSLGSAYYEQYF. Drawing the rest from reference TRBV5-5 and TRBJ2-7, the complete variable domain is DAGVTQSPTHLIKTRGQQVTLRCSPISGHKSVSWYQQVLGQGPQFIFQYYEKEERGRGNFPDRFSARQFPNYSSELNVNALLLGDSALYLCASSLGSAYYEQYFGPGTRLTVT.

This clone was recorded only once. This rearrangement joins TRBV6-2 or TRBV6-3 to TRBJ2-7; the D gene is possibly TRBD1 (6 bases). Germline CDR1 MNHEY, CDR2 SVGEGT. This CDR3 is built from 14 residues. V dropped 0 bases and J dropped 4 bases, with 10 bases sitting between them. This chain's CDR3 is CASSYSGHGYEQYF. The DNA of the CDR3 is TGTGCCAGCAGTTACTCGGGACACGGTTACGAGCAGTACTTC.

A remark on this clone: At one of its ends the junction is not consistent with the germline gene, which may arise from a read error. This chain uses TRBV27 with TRBJ2-7; D is uncertain. CDR1 and CDR2 from the germline V gene are MNHEY and SMNVEV (reference sequence). The CDR3 runs to 16 residues. This chain's CDR3 is CASSLSGHSSSYEQYF. As DNA, the CDR3 is TGTGCCAGCAGTCTATCCGGCCACAGTTCATCCTACGAGCAGTACTTC.

The chain carries TRBV19 and TRBJ1-2; 10 bases line up with TRBD1. CDR1 is LNHDA, CDR2 SQIVND, per germline (reference sequence). This CDR3 is built from 13 residues. J was trimmed by 8 bases and V by 4 bases; bases with no gene match: 4. In nucleotides, the CDR3 is TGTGCCAGTAGTACCCGGGACAGGGGAGGCTACACCTTC. Its protein is CASSTRDRGGYTF.

This chain uses TRBV15 with TRBJ2-1; 11 bases are shared with TRBD1. CDR3 length equals 16 residues. Germline V gene sequence: CDR1 LNHNV, CDR2 YYDKDF (reference sequence). Trimming removed 5 bases from V and 3 bases from J; junction bases left unmatched: 6. The CDR3 here is CATSPPGQGDYNEQFF. DNA of the CDR3: TGTGCCACCAGCCCCCCGGGACAGGGGGACTACAATGAGCAGTTCTTC.

The chain has TRBV3-1 (or the pseudogene TRBV3-2) and TRBJ1-2, with D unresolved. This CDR3 spans 12 amino acids. Germline CDR1 is LGHDT and CDR2 is YNNKEL (reference sequence). Trimming took off 8 bases at V and 4 bases at J, with 11 bases between the two ends. The CDR3 nucleotides read TGTGCCAGCCTGGCCCACCTCTATGGCTACACCTTC. Translated, it gives CASLAHLYGYTF.

The CDR3 nucleotides are TGTGCCAGCAGTTACCAGAAGACAGGGAACTATGGCTACACCTTC. Translated: CASSYQKTGNYGYTF. This chain uses TRBV6-5 with TRBJ1-2; 7 positions match TRBD1. CDR1 and CDR2 (germline): MNHEY, SVGAGI. Unmatched junction bases numbered 5, after V lost 2 bases and J lost 2 bases. This CDR3 has 15 amino acids.

This chain links TRBV4-3 with TRBJ2-1; TRBD1 matches at 8 bases. The CDR3 has 17 amino acids. J lost 3 bases, V lost 4 bases, and 11 bases had no gene match. CDR1 is LGHNA and CDR2 is YSLEER in the germline V gene. CDR3 sequence reads: CASSPSIDRGVYNEQFF. In DNA, the CDR3 is TGCGCCAGCAGCCCATCTATCGACAGGGGAGTCTACAATGAGCAGTTCTTC.

The chain has TRBV19 and TRBJ2-7; 8 bases map to TRBD2. The CDR3 runs 15 residues. CDR1 LNHDA and CDR2 SQIVND come from the germline V gene (reference sequence). The V and J ends lost 3 bases and 3 bases, in that order; junction bases with no gene match: 7. CDR3 residues: CASSMVGGRLYEQYF. DNA for the CDR3: TGTGCCAGTAGTATGGTCGGCGGGAGGCTCTACGAGCAGTACTTC.

V gene TRBV4-1 combines with J gene TRBJ2-6; D ambiguous. The ends were cut back, 0 bases at V and 0 bases at J, with 3 bases in the middle. The CDR3 loop spans 15 amino acids. Germline-derived CDR1 and CDR2 are MGHRA and YSYEKL. CDR3 loop: CASSQDISGANVLTF. DNA for the CDR3: TGCGCCAGCAGCCAAGATATCTCTGGGGCCAACGTCCTGACTTTC.

V gene TRBV4-1 combines with J gene TRBJ1-2; the D is unclear. V lost 2 bases to trimming and J lost 6 bases, with 10 bases between them. The germline gives CDR1 MGHRA, CDR2 YSYEKL. The CDR3 has 13 amino acids. CDR3 protein: CASSQFRPDGYTF. DNA for the CDR3: TGCGCCAGCAGCCAATTCAGGCCTGATGGCTACACCTTC.

This chain connects TRBV7-9 to TRBJ1-5; D not resolved. The ends were cut back, 3 bases at V and 5 bases at J, with 11 bases in the middle. The CDR3 contains 14 residues. Looked up from germline, CDR1 is SEHNR and CDR2 is FQNEAQ (reference sequence). In nucleotides, the CDR3 is TGTGCCAGCAGCTTGGGAGTTAATGATCAGCCCCAGCATTTT. Translation: CASSLGVNDQPQHF.

J is TRBJ1-6 and V is TRBV5-1; D is uncertain. V lost 0 bases and J lost 10, with 8 bases in between. CDR1 and CDR2 from the germline V gene are SGHRS and YFSETQ. The CDR3 length is 13 residues. The CDR3 reads CASSLAGVSPLHF. DNA of the CDR3: TGCGCCAGCAGCTTGGCCGGGGTCTCACCCCTCCACTTT.

This clone was picked up one time. The genes are TRBV2 and TRBJ1-5; 9 nucleotides agree with TRBD1. V lost 4 bases and J lost 5; bases outside the gene matches: 3. CDR3 length: 14 amino acids. Germline values: CDR1 SNHLY, CDR2 FYNNEI. The DNA of the CDR3 is TGTGCCAGCAGTGGAGACAGGGGGGATCAGCCCCAGCATTTT. Amino acid sequence: CASSGDRGDQPQHF.